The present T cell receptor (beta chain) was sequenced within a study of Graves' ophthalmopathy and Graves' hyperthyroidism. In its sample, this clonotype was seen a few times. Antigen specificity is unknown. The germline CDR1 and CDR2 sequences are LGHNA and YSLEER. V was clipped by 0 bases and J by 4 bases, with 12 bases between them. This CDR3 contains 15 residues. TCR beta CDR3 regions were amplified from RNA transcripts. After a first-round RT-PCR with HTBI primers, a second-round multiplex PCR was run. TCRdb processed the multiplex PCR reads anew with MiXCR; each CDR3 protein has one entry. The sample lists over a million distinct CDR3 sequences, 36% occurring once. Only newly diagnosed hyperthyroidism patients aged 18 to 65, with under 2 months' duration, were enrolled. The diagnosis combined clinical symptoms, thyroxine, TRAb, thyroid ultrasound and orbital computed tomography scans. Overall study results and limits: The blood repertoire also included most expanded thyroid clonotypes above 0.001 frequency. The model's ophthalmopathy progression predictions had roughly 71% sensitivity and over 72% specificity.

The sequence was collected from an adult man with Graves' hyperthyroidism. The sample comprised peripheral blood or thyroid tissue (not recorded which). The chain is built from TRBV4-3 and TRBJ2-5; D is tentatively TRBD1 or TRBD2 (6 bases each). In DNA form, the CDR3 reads TGCGCCAGCAGCCAAGATTGGGGGGCTCGAGAGACCCAGTACTTC. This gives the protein CASSQDWGARETQYF.